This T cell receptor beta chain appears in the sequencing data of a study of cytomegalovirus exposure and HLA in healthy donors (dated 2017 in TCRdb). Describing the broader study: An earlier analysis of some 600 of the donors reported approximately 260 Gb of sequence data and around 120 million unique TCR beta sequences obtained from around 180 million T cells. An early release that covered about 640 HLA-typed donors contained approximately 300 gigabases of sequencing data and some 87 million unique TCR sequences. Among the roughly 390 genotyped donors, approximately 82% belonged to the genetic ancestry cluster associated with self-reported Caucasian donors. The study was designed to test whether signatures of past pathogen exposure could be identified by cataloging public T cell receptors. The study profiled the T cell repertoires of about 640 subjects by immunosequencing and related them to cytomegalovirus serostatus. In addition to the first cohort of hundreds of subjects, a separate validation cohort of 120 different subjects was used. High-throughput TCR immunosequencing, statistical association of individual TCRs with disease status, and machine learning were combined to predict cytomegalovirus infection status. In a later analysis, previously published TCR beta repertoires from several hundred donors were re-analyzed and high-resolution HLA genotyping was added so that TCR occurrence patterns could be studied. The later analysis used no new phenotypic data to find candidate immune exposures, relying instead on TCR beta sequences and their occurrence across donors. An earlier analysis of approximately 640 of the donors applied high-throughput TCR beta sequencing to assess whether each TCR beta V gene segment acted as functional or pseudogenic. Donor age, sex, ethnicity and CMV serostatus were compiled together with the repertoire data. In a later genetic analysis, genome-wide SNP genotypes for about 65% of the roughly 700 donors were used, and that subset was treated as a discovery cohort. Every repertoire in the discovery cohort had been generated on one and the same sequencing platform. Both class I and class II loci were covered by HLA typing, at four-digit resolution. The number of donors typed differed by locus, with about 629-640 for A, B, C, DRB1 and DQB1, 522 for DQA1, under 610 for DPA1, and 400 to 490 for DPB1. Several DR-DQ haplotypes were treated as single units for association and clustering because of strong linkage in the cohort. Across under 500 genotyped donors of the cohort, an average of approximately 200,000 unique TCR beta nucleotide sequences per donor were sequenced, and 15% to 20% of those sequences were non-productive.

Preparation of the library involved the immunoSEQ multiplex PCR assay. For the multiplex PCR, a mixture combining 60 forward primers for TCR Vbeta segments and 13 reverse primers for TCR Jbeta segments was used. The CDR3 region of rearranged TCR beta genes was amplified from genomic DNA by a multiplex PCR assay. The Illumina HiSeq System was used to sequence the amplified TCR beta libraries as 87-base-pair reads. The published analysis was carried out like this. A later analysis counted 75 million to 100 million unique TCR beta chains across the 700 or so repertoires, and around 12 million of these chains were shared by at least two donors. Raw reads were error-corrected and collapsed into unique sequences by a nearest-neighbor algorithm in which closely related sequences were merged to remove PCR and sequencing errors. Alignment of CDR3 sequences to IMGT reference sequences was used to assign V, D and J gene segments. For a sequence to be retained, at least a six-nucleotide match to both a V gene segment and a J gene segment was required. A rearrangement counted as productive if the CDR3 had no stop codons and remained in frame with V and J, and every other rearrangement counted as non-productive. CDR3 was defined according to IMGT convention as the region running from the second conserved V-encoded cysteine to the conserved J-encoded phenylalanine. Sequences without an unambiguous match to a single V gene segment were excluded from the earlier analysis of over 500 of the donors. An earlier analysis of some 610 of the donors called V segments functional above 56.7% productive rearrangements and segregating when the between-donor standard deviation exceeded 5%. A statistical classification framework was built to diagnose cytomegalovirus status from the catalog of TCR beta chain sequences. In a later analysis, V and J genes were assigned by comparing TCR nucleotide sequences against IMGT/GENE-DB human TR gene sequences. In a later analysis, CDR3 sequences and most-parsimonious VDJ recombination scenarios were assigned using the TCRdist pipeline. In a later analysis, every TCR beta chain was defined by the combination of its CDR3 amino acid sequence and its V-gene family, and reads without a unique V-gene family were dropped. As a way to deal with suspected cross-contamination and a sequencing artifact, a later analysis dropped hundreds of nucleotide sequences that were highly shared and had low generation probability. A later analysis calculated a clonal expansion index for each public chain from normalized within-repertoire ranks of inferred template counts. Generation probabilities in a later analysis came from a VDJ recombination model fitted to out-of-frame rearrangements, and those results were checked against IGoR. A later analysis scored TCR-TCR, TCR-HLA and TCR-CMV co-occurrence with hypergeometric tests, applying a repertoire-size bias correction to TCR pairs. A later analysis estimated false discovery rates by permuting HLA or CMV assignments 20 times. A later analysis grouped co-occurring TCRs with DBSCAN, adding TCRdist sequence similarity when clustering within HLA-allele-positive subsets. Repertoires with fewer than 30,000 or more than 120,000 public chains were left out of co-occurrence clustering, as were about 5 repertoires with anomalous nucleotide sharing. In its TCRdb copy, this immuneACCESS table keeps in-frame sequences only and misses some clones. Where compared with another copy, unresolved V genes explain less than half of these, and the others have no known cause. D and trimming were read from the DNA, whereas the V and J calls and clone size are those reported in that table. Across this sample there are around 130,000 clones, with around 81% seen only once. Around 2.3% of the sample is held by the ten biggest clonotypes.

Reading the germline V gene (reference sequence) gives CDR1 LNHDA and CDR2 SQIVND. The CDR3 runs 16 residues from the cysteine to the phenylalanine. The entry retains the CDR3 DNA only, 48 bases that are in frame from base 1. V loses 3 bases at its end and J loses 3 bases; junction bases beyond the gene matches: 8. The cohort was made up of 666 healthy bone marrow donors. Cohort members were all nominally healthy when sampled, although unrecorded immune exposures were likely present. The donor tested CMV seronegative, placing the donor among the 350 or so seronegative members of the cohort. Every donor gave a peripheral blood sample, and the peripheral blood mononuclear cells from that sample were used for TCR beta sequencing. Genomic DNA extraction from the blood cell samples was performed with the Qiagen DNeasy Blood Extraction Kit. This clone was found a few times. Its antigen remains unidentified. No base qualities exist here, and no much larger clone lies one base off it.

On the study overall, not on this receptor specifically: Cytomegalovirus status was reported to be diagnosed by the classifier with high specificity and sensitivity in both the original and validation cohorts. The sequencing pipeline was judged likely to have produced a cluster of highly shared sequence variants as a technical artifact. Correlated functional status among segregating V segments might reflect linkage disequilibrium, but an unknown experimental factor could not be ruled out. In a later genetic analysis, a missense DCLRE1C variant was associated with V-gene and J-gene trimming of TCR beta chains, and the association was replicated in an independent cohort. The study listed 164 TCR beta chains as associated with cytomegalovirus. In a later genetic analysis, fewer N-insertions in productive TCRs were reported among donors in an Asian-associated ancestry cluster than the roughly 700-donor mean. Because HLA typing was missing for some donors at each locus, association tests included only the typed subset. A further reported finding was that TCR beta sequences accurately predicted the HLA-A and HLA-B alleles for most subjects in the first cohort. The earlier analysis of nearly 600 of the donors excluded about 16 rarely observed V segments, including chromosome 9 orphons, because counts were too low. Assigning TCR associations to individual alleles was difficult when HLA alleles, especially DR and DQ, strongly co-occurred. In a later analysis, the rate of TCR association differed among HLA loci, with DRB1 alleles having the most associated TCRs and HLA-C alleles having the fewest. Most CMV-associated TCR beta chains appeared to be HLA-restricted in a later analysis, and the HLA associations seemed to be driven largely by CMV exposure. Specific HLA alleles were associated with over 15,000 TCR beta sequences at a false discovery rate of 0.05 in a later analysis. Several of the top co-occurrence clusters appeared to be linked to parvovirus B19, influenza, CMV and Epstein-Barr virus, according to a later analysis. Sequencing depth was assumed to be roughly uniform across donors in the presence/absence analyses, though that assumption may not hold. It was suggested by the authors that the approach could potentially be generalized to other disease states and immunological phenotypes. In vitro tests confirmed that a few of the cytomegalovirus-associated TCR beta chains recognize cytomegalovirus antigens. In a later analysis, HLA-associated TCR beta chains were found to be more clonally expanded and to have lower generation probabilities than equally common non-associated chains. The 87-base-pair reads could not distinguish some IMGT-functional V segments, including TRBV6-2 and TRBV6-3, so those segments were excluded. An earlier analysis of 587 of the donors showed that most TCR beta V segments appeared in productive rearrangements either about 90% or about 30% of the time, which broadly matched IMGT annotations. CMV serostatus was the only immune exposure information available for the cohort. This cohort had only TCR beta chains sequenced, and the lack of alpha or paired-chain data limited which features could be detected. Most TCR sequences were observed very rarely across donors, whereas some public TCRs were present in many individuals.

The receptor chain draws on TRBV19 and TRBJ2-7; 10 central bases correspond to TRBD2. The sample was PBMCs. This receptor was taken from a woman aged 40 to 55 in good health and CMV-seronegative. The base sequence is TGTGCCAGTAGTATGAAAAGGGCTAGCGGGGGCTACGAGCAGTACTTC. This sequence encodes CASSMKRASGGYEQYF.